This T cell receptor (beta chain) was sequenced in a study of T cells in Graves' hyperthyroidism and ophthalmopathy. General study points: Most thyroid clonotypes that were expanded above 0.001 also turned up in blood. Patients with ophthalmopathy were separated from those with stable hyperthyroidism by a 13 V-J model.

This clonotype was observed a few times. Its antigen is not identified. The sample of blood was obtained at first hyperthyroidism diagnosis (before any ophthalmopathy symptoms). Extraction of PBMCs used 8 to 10 ml of fresh peripheral blood. TCR beta CDR3 regions were amplified from RNA transcripts. In the first-round RT-PCR of the TCR CDR3, the HTBI primer set was used. TCRdb passed the multiplex PCR reads through MiXCR, listing each CDR3 protein once. The sample records approximately 600,000 distinct CDR3 sequences, approximately 15% being singletons. Germline-derived CDR1 and CDR2 are DFQATT and SNEGSKA (reference sequence). This CDR3 comprises 13 residues. The V gene lost 2 bases and the J gene lost 6 bases, with 8 bases spanning the gap.

The sequenced sample consisted of blood. The rearrangement joins TRBV20-1 to TRBJ1-6; no firm D call. This sequence was found in a woman aged 30 to 39 with Graves' hyperthyroidism that later progressed to Graves' ophthalmopathy. DNA of the CDR3: TGCAGTGCTAGAAGCACAGTTAATTCACCCCTCCACTTT. Translation gives CSARSTVNSPLHF.